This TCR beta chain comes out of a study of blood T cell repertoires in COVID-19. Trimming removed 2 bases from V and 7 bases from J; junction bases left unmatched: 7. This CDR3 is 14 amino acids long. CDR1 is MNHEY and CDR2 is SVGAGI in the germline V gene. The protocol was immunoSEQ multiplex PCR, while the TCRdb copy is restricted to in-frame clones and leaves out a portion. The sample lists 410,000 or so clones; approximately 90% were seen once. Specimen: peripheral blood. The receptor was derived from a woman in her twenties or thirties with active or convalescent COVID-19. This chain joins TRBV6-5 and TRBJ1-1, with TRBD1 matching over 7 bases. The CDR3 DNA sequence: TGTGCCAGCAGTTACCAACCGGGACAGCTTGAAGCTTTCTTT. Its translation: CASSYQPGQLEAFF.